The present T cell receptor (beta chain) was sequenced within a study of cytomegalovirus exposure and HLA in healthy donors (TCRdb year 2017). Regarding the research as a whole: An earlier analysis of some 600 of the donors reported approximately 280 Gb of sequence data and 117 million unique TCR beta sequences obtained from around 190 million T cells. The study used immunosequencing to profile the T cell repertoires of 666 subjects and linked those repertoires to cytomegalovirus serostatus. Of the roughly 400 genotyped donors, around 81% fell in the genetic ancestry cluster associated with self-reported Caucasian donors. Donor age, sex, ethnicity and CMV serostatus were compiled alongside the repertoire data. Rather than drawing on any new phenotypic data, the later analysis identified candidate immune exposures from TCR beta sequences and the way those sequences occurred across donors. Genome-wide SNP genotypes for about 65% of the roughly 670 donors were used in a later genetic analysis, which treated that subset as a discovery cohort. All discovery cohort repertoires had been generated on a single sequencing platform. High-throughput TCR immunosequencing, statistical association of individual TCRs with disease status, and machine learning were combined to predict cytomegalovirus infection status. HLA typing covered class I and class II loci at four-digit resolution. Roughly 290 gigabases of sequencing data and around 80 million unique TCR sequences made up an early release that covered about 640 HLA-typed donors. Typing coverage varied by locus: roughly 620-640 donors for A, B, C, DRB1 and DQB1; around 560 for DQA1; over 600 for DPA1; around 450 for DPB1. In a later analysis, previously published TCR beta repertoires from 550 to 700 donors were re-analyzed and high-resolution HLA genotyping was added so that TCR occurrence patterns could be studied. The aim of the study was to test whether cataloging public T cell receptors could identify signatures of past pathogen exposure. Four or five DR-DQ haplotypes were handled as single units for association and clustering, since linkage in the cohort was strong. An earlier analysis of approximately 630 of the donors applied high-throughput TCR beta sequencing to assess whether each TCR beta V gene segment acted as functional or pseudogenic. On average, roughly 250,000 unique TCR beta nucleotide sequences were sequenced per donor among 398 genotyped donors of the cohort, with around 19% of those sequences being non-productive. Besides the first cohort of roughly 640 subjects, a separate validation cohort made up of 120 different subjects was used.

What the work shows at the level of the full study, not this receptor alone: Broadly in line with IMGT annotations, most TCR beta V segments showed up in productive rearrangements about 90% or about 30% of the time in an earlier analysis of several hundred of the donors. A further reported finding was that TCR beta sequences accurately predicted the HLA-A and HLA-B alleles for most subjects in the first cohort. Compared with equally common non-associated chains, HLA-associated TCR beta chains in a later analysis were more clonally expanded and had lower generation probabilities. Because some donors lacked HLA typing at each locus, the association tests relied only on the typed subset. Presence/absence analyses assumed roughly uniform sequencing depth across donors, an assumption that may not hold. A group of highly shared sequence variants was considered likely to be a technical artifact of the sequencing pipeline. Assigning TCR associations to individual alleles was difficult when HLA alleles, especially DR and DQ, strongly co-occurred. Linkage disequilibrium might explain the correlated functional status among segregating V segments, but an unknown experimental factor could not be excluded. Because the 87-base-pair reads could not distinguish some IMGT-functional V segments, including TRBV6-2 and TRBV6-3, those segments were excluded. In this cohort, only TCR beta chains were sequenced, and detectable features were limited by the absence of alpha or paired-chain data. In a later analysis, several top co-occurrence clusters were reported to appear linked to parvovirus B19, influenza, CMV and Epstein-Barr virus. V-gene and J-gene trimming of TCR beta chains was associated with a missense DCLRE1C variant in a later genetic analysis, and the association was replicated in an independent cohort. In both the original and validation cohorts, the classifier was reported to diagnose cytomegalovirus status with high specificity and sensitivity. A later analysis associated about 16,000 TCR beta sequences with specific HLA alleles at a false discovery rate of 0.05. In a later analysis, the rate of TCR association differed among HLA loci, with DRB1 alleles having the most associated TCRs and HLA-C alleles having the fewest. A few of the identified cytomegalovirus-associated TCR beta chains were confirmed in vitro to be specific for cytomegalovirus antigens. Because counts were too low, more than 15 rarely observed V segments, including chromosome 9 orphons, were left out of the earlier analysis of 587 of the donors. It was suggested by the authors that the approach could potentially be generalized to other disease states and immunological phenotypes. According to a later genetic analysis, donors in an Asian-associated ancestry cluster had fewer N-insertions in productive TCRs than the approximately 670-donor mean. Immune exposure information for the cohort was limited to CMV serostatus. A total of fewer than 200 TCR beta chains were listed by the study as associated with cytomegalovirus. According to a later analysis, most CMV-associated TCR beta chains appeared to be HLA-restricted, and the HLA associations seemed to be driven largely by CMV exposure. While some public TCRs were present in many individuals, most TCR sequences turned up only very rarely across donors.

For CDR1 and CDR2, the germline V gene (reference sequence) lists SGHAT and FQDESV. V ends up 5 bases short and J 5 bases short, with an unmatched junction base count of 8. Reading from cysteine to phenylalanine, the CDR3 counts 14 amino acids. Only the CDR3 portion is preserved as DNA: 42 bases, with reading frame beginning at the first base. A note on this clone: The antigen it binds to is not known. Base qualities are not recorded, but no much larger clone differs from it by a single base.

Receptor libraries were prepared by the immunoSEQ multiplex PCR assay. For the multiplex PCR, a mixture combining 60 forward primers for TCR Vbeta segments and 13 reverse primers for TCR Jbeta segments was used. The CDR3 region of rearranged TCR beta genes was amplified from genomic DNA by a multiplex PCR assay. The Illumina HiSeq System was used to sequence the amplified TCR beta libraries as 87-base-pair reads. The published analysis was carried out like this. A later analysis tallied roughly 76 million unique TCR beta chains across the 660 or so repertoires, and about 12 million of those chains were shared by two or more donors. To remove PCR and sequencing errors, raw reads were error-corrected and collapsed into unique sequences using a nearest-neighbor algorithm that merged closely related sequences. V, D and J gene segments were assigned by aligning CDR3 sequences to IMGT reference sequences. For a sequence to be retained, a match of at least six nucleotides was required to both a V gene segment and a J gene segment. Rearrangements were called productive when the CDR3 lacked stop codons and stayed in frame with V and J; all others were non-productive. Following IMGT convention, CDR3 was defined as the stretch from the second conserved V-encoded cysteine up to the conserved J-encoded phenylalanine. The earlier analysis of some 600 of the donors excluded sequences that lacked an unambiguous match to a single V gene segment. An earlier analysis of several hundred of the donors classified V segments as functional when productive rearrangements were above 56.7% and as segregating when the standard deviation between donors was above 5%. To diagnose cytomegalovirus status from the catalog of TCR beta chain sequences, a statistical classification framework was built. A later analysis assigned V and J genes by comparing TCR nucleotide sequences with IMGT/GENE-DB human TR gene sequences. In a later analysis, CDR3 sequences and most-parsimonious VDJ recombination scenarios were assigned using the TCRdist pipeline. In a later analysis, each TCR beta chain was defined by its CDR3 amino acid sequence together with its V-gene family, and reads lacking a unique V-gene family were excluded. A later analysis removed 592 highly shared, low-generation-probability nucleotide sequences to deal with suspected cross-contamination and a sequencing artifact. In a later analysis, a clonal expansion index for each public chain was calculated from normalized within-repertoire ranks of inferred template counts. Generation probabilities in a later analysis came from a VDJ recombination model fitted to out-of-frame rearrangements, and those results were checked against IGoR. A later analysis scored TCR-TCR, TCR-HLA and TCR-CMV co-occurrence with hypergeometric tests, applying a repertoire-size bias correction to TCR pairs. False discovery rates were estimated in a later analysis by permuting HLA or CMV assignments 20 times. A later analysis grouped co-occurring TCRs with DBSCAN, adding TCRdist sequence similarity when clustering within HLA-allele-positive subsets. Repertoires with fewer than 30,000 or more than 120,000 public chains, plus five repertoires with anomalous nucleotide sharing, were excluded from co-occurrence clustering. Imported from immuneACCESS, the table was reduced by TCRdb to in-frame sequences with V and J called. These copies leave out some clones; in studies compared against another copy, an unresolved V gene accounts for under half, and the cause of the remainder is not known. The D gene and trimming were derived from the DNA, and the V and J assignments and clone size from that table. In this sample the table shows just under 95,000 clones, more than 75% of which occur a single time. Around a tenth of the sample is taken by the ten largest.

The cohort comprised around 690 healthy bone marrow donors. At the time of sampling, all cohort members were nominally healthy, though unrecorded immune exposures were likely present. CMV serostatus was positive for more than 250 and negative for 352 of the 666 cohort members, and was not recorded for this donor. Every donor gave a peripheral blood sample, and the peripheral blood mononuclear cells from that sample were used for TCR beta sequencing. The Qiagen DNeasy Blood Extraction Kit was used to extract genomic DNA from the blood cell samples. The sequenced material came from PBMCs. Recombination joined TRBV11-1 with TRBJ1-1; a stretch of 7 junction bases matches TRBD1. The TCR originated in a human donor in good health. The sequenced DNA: TGTGCCAGCAGCATAACCACAGGGGTAACTGAAGCTTTCTTT. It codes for CASSITTGVTEAFF.